Following are 16 T cell receptor beta chains from one sample sequenced in a study. MiXCR, run by TCRdb on the 5' RACE reads, gives a single entry per CDR3 protein. The profile covers 9,000 to 10,000 distinct CDR3 sequences, with around 15% appearing a single time and more than 2.5% taken by the ten largest. Tregs were sorted as CD4+CD25+CD127-/low cells. The sample was Tregs sorted from blood. These receptors all come from a female donor with breast cancer.

A remark on this clonotype: A much larger clone is a single base away; this may be a read error. The chain combines TRBV24-1 with TRBJ1-2; D is unresolved. V dropped 6 bases and J dropped 8 bases, with 12 bases sitting between them. The CDR3 has 12 amino acids. CDR1 is KGHDR and CDR2 is SFDVKD in the germline V gene. CDR3 region: CATSHPNRGYTF. Here the CDR3 DNA reads TGTGCCACCAGTCACCCCAATCGAGGCTACACCTTC.

By proportion, this clonotype is medium-sized. This rearrangement joins TRBV7-3 to TRBJ2-1; D is uncertain. Trimming pared 2 bases from V and 5 bases from J, leaving 10 bases between. CDR1 SGHTA and CDR2 FQGTGA come from the germline V gene. The CDR3 is made up of 14 amino acids. As DNA, the CDR3 is TGTGCCAGCAGCTTACGAGACCGGGACAATGAGCAGTTCTTC. Translated: CASSLRDRDNEQFF.

This clonotype came up many times. The V gene is TRBV7-3, the J gene TRBJ1-1, with D uncertain. This CDR3 spans 13 amino acids. V was pared by 0 bases and J by 5 bases, with 7 bases between. Germline V gene data show CDR1 as SGHTA and CDR2 as FQGTGA. CDR3 nucleotide sequence: TGTGCCAGCAGCTTAACGGCGGGGACTGAAGCTTTCTTT. Translated, it gives CASSLTAGTEAFF.

This clonotype is labeled medium-sized. The chain combines TRBV7-8 with TRBJ1-3; D not certain. Looked up from germline, CDR1 is SGHVS and CDR2 is FQNEAQ. Trimming cost V 1 base and J 0 bases, with 7 bases left between them. CDR3 length equals 15 residues. In DNA, the CDR3 is TGTGCCAGCAGCTTAGGGCGCAGCTCTGGAAACACCATATATTTT. It specifies CASSLGRSSGNTIYF.

By share of the sample, this clonotype is medium-sized. This chain uses TRBV5-1 with TRBJ2-1, with D possibly matching TRBD2 (6 bases). Germline CDR1 reads SGHRS; CDR2 reads YFSETQ. Trimming stripped 4 bases from V and 2 bases from J, with 13 bases between. The CDR3 loop spans 15 amino acids. This chain's CDR3 is CASSLRDSPYNEQFF. DNA for the CDR3: TGCGCCAGCAGCCTCCGGGACTCCCCCTACAATGAGCAGTTCTTC. Using reference TRBV5-1 and TRBJ2-1 for the parts outside the CDR3, the full variable domain is KAGVTQTPRYLIKTRGQQVTLSCSPISGHRSVSWYQQTPGQGLQFLFEYFSETQRNKGNFPGRFSGRQFSNSRSEMNVSTLELGDSALYLCASSLRDSPYNEQFFGPGTRLTVL.

This clonotype is medium-sized by share. CDR3: CASSWGKAEQYF. DNA of the CDR3: TGTGCCAGCAGTTGGGGGAAGGCCGAGCAGTACTTC. This chain joins TRBV25-1 and TRBJ2-7; D tentatively fits TRBD1 or TRBD2 (5 bases each). The V and J ends lost 5 bases and 6 bases respectively, with 11 bases between them. The CDR3 sequence is 12 residues long. The germline CDR1 and CDR2 sequences are MGHDK and SYGVNS.

This clonotype was observed a handful of times. This could be a read error, since a much larger clone is one nucleotide away. The V call is TRBV13, the J call TRBJ1-1; D unresolved. CDR3 length equals 14 residues. Per the germline V gene, CDR1 is PRHDT and CDR2 is FYEKMQ (reference sequence). Here the CDR3 reads CASSSPSPNTETFF. DNA of the CDR3: TGTGCCAGCAGCTCTCCAAGCCCGAACACTGAAACTTTCTTT. Filled out from reference TRBV13 and TRBJ1-1, the complete variable domain reads AAGVIQSPRHLIKEKRETATLKCYPIPRHDTVYWYQQGPGQDPQFLISFYEKMQSDKGSIPDRFSAQQFSDYHSELNMSSLELGDSALYFCASSSPSPNTETFFGQGTRLTVV.

As to this clonotype: One base away lies a much larger clone, so this may be a sequencing read error. V usage is TRBV6-1 and J usage is TRBJ2-7; D may be TRBD1 or TRBD2 (6 bases each). The CDR3 is made up of 14 amino acids. In germline, CDR1 is MNHNS, CDR2 SASEGT. The CDR3 loop is CTSEGGTHNYEQYF. The CDR3 nucleotides read TGTACCAGCGAGGGCGGGACACATAACTACGAGCAGTACTTC.

This clonotype occurred many times. This chain uses TRBV20-1 with TRBJ1-5; 9 nucleotides line up with TRBD1. J was trimmed by 6 bases and V by 1 base; bases with no gene match: 16. Germline values: CDR1 DFQATT, CDR2 SNEGSKA (reference sequence). The CDR3 has 18 residues. The CDR3 nucleotides read TGCAGTGCTAGAGCCCCACGGGACAGGGCATCGTCATCTCAGCCCCAGCATTTT. It yields the protein CSARAPRDRASSSQPQHF.

A word on this clonotype: Compared with germline, one end of the junction differs, possibly owing to a read error. In nucleotides, the CDR3 is TGTGCCAGCAGCGTAGGTTACACTGAAGCTTCCTTT. Encoded protein: CASSVGYTEASF. The chain carries TRBV7-2 and TRBJ1-1; the D is unclear. The germline V gene encodes CDR1 SGHTA and CDR2 FQGNSA. The CDR3 sequence is 12 residues long.

This clonotype was picked up many times. V is TRBV11-3 and J is TRBJ1-2, with D perhaps TRBD1 (5 bases). Trimming removed 1 base from V and 4 bases from J, with 7 bases in between. The CDR3 covers 13 residues. Germline values: CDR1 SGHNT, CDR2 YENEEA. CDR3 bases: TGTGCCAGCAGCTTAGGGGGCCTCTATGGCTACACCTTC. Its protein product is CASSLGGLYGYTF.

The chain links TRBV19 to TRBJ2-1, with 10 positions matching TRBD2. The CDR3 sequence is 16 residues long. From germline, CDR1 is LNHDA and CDR2 SQIVND (reference sequence). After removal of 8 bases from V and 3 bases from J, the junction contained 10 bases not matched to a gene. The CDR3 DNA is TGTGCCAGTCGTGGACTAGCGGCTCGTGACTACAATGAGCAGTTCTTC. Its translation is CASRGLAARDYNEQFF.

This clonotype was counted between two and nine times. The chain employs TRBV12-3 or TRBV12-4 and TRBJ1-3, with D possibly matching TRBD1 (5 bases). CDR3 size: 14 residues. Deletions cut 3 bases from V and 2 bases from J, with 8 bases between. CDR3 in amino acids: CASSFGHPGNTIYF. CDR3 bases: TGTGCCAGCAGTTTCGGACACCCTGGAAACACCATATATTTT.

A remark on this clonotype: One end of the junction does not line up with germline, which may come from a read error. The chain recombines TRBV7-3 with TRBJ2-5; D is unclear. This CDR3 has 14 amino acids. The germline gives CDR1 SGHTA, CDR2 FQGTGA. CDR3 nucleotides: TGTGCCAGCAGCTTAAGTGGCCTCCAAGAGGCCCAGTACTTC. This encodes CASSLSGLQEAQYF.

This clonotype was seen only once. A much larger clone sits a single nucleotide away, making a read error possible. The J gene is TRBJ2-7, the V gene TRBV7-9; 8 bases align to TRBD2. CDR1 and CDR2 (germline): SEHNR, FQNEAQ (reference sequence). The V segment lost 5 bases and the J segment 6 bases; nucleotides outside the gene matches: 12. CDR3 length: 15 amino acids. CDR3 DNA: TGTGCCAGCAGCCATCCGGGACGGGGGGGTGGCGAGCAGTACTTC. As protein: CASSHPGRGGGEQYF. Filled out from reference TRBV7-9 and TRBJ2-7, the complete variable domain reads DTGVSQNPRHKITKRGQNVTFRCDPISEHNRLYWYRQTLGQGPEFLTYFQNEAQLEKSRLLSDRFSAERPKGSFSTLEIQRTEQGDSAMYLCASSHPGRGGGEQYFGPGTRLTVT.

By proportion, this clonotype is medium-sized. This sequence joins TRBV7-2 and TRBJ2-3, with D perhaps TRBD2 (6 bases). Germline-derived CDR1 and CDR2 are SGHTA and FQGNSA. This CDR3 spans 14 amino acids. V lost 10 bases, J lost 2 bases, and 16 bases lay in between. The CDR3 loop reads CATGTYLSTDTQYF. The CDR3 DNA sequence: TGTGCCACAGGGACTTACCTCTCCACAGATACGCAGTATTTT.